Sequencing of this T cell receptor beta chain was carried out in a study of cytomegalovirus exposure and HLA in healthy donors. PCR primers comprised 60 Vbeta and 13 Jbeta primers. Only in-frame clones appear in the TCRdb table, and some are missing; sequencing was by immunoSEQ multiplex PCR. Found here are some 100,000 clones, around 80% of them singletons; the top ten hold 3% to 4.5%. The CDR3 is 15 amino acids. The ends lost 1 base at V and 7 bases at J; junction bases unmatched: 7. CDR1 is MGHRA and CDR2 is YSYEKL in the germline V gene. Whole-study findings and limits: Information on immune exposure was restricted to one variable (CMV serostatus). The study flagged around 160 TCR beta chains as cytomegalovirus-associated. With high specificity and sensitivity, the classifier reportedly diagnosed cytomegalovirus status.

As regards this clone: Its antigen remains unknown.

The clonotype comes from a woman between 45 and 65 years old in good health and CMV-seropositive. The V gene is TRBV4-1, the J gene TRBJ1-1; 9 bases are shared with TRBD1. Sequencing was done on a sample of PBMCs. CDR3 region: CASSQGGTGGGEAFF. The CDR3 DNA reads TGCGCCAGCAGCCAAGGGGGCACAGGGGGCGGTGAAGCTTTCTTT.